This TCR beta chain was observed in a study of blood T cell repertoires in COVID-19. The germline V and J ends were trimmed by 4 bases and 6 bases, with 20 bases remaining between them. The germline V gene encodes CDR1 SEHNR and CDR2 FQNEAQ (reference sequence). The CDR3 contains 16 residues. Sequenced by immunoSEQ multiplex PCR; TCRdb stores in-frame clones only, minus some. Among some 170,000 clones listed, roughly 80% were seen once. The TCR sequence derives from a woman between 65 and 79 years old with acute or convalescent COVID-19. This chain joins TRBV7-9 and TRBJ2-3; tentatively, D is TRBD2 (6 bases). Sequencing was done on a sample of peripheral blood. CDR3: CASSYVAGRFGDTQYF. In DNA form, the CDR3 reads TGTGCCAGCAGCTACGTCGCGGGGCGTTTCGGGGATACGCAGTATTTT. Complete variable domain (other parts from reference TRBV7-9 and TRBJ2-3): DTGVSQNPRHKITKRGQNVTFRCDPISEHNRLYWYRQTLGQGPEFLTYFQNEAQLEKSRLLSDRFSAERPKGSFSTLEIQRTEQGDSAMYLCASSYVAGRFGDTQYFGPGTRLTVL.